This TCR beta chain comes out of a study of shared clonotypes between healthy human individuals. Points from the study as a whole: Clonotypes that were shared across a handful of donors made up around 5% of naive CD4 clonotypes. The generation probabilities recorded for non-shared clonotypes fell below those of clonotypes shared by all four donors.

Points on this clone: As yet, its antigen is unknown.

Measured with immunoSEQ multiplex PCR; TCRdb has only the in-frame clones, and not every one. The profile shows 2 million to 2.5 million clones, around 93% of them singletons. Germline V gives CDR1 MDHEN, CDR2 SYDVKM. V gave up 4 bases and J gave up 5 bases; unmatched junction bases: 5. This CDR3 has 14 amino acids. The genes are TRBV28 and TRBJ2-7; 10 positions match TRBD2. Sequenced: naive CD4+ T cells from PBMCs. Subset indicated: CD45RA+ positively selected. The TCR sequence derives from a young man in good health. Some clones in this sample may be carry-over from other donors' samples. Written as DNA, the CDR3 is TGTGCCAGCAGTTCAGCGGGAGGGCGGAACGAGCAGTACTTC. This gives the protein CASSSAGGRNEQYF.